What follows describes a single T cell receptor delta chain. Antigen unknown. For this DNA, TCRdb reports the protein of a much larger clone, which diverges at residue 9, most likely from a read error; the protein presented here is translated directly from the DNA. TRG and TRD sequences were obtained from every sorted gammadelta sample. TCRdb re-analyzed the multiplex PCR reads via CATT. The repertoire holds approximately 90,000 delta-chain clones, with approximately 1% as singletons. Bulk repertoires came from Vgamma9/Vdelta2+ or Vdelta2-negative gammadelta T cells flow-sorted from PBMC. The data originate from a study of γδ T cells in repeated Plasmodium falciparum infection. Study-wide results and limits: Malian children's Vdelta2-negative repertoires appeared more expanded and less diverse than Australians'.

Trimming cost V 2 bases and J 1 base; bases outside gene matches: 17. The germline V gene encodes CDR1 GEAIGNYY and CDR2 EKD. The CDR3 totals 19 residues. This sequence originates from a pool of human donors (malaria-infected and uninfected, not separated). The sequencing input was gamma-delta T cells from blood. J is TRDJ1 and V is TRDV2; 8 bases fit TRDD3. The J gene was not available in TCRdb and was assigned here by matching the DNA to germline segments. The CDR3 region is CACDNVLGGTKVGTDKLIF. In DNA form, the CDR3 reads TGTGCCTGTGACAACGTACTGGGGGGTACAAAGGTTGGCACCGATAAACTCATCTTT.